These 10 T cell receptor beta chains originate from one sample sequenced in a study of cytomegalovirus exposure and HLA in healthy donors. With 60 Vbeta and 13 Jbeta primers, the PCR was carried out. TCRdb keeps only in-frame clones here, not all; method: immunoSEQ multiplex PCR. The table includes about 86,000 clones, approximately 74% detected once. The sequenced sample consisted of PBMCs. Every receptor here comes from a woman aged 45-59 years in good health and CMV-seropositive.

This chain joins TRBV19 and TRBJ2-7; perhaps TRBD2 as D (5 bases). This CDR3 spans 12 amino acids. The V gene's germline CDR1 is LNHDA and CDR2 SQIVND (reference sequence). V lost 6 bases, J lost 2 bases, and 8 bases lay in between. In DNA, the CDR3 is TGTGCCAGTAGCGGGGTTACCTACGAGCAGTACTTC. As protein: CASSGVTYEQYF. Looking up the rest from reference TRBV19 and TRBJ2-7 gives the full variable domain: DGGITQSPKYLFRKEGQNVTLSCEQNLNHDAMYWYRQDPGQGLRLIYYSQIVNDFQKGDIAEGYSVSREKKESFPLTVTSAQKNPTAFYLCASSGVTYEQYFGPGTRLTVT.

This chain joins TRBV10-3 and TRBJ2-2; 9 bases line up with TRBD2. Losses at the gene ends were 0 bases for V and 2 bases for J; bases not matched to a gene: 4. Germline values: CDR1 ENHRY, CDR2 SYGVKD. CDR3 length equals 17 residues. The CDR3: CAISESGTSFNTGELFF. CDR3 nucleotide sequence: TGTGCCATCAGTGAGTCCGGGACTAGCTTCAACACCGGGGAGCTGTTTTTT.

The V and J genes are TRBV7-9 and TRBJ2-2, with a possible D match to TRBD2 (5 bases). V lost 6 bases and J lost 3, with 17 bases in between. CDR1 and CDR2 (germline): SEHNR, FQNEAQ (reference sequence). The CDR3 is made up of 16 amino acids. The CDR3 spells CASSLEFGEYTGELFF. The CDR3, as DNA: TGTGCCAGCAGTCTTGAGTTCGGGGAATACACCGGGGAGCTGTTTTTT.

This clone has ten or more counts. This chain joins TRBV28 and TRBJ2-7; D is unclear. Germline CDR1 MDHEN, CDR2 SYDVKM. The V end lost 5 bases, the J end lost 3 bases, and 5 bases lay between the germline ends. This CDR3 has 11 residues. The CDR3 is CASSHSYEQYF. In DNA, the CDR3 is TGTGCCAGCAGTCACAGCTACGAGCAGTACTTC. Full variable domain (remainder filled in from reference TRBV28 and TRBJ2-7): DVKVTQSSRYLVKRTGEKVFLECVQDMDHENMFWYRQDPGLGLRLIYFSYDVKMKEKGDIPEGYSVSREKKERFSLILESASTNQTSMYLCASSHSYEQYFGPGTRLTVT.

The CDR3 DNA sequence: TGTGCCATCAGTGAACAGGGCTACGAGCAGTACTTC. Translating it yields CAISEQGYEQYF. V usage is TRBV10-3 and J usage is TRBJ2-7, with D possibly TRBD1 on 6 matching bases. Germline V gene data show CDR1 as ENHRY and CDR2 as SYGVKD. CDR3 length: 12 residues. The V end lost 3 bases, the J end lost 3 bases, and 6 bases lay between the germline ends.

V and J are TRBV30 and TRBJ1-5; possibly TRBD1 for D (6 bases). V lost 5 bases and J lost 4, with 18 bases in between. CDR1 is GTSNPN and CDR2 is SVGIG in the germline V gene (reference sequence). The CDR3 is made up of 15 amino acids. DNA for the CDR3: TGTGCCTGGGAGAGGGGAAACACAGGGAATCAGCCCCAGCATTTT. Protein product: CAWERGNTGNQPQHF.

This sequence joins TRBV9 and TRBJ2-5, with 12 bases aligning to TRBD1. The germline V gene encodes CDR1 SGDLS and CDR2 YYNGEE. V shed 4 bases, J shed 5 bases, and the junction held 12 bases outside the gene matches. The CDR3 is 17 residues long. CDR3 protein: CASSPFPPGTGGETQYF. The DNA for the CDR3 is TGTGCCAGCAGCCCTTTCCCCCCAGGGACAGGGGGCGAGACCCAGTACTTC.

The V gene is TRBV19, the J gene TRBJ1-5; TRBD1 agrees at 7 bases. The CDR3 contains 15 residues. The J segment lost 5 bases and the V segment lost 6 bases, leaving 10 bases of the junction unmatched. Germline assignment: CDR1 LNHDA and CDR2 SQIVND (reference sequence). The CDR3 coding sequence is TGTGCCAGTAGCCTCACAGGGGCGACGGATCAGCCCCAGCATTTT. Translating it yields CASSLTGATDQPQHF.

The count of this clone is one. This chain connects TRBV2 to TRBJ1-2; D is uncertain. Germline CDR1 and CDR2: SNHLY and FYNNEI. Trimming removed 2 bases at V and 0 bases at J, with 4 bases between. The CDR3 consists of 13 residues. The DNA for the CDR3 is TGTGCCAGCAGTGAACTATCTAACTATGGCTACACCTTC. It is translated as CASSELSNYGYTF.

This clone has more than one count but fewer than ten. The V and J genes are TRBV19 and TRBJ2-7; TRBD2 might be the D (7 bases). Trimming left V 8 bases short and J 6 bases short, with 23 bases between. The CDR3 consists of 15 residues. From germline, CDR1 is LNHDA and CDR2 SQIVND (reference sequence). The CDR3 region is CASLESWGGSSEQYF. CDR3 coding DNA: TGTGCCAGTCTGGAGAGTTGGGGGGGCTCGTCCGAGCAGTACTTC.